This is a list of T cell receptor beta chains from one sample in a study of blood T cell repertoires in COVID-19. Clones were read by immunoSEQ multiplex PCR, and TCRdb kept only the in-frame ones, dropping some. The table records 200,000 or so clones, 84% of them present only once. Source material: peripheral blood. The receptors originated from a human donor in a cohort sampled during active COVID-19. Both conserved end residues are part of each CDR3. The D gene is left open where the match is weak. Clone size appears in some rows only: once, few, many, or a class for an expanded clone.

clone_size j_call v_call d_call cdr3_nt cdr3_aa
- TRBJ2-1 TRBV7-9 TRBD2 TGTGCCAGCAGCGTTAGCGGGAGTAGAGTTGAGCAGTTCTTC CASSVSGSRVEQFF
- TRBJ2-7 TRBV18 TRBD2 TGTGCCAGCTCACCAAGAACTAGCGGGAGGCCCACCTTCCACGAGCAGTACTTC CASSPRTSGRPTFHEQYF
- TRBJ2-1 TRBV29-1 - TGCAGCGCTCGACCCGAGCGAAACAATGAGCAGTTCTTC CSARPERNNEQFF
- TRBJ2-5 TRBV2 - TGTGCCAGCAGCCTCCCCCAGACCCAGTACTTC CASSLPQTQYF
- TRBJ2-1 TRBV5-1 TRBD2 TGCGCCAGCAGCTTGGTTTCGCGGGAGAGCTATGAGCAGTTCTTC CASSLVSRESYEQFF
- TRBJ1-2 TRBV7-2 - TGTGCCAGCAGCTTCAACAGGGTGGATGGCTACACCTTC CASSFNRVDGYTF
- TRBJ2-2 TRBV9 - TGTGCCAGCAGCGTTCAGGGGAACACCGGGGAGCTGTTTTTT CASSVQGNTGELFF
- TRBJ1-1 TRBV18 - TGTGCCAGCTCACCAGCCGGGGGGCAAAGTGAAGCTTTCTTT CASSPAGGQSEAFF
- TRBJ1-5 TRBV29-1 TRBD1 TGCAGCGTTAAACAGGGGGATCAGCCCCAGCATTTT CSVKQGDQPQHF
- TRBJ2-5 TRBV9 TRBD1 TGTGCCAGCAGCGCTGGGGACAGAGAGTACTTC CASSAGDREYF
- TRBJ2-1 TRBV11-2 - TGTGCCAGCAGGTCCGGGACTTCCAATGAGCAGTTCTTC CASRSGTSNEQFF
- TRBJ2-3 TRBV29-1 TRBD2 TGCAGCGTGCGAGGGCGGGGGGGGACTGGCACAGATACGCAGTATTTT CSVRGRGGTGTDTQYF
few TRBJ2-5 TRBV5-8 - TGTGCCAGCAGCTTGGTTTTTAGGAGCAAAGAGACCCAGTACTTC CASSLVFRSKETQYF
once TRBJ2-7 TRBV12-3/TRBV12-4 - TGTGCCAGCGGGACGGGACACGTTGACGCGCAGTACTTC CASGTGHVDAQYF
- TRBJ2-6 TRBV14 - TGTGCCAGCAGCCAAATAAGGGGTTTGCAAGGGGCCAACGTCCTGACTTTC CASSQIRGLQGANVLTF
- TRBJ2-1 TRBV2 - TGTGCCAGCAGTGCGCTTCCTGGGCCCAATGAGCAGTTCTTC CASSALPGPNEQFF
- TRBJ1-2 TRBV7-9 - TGTGCCAGCAGCTTAGGCACAGGGAATGGCTACACCTTC CASSLGTGNGYTF
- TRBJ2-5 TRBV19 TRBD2 TGTGCCACCAAGCTCGGGGGAGCGGGGGTCCAAGAGACCCAGTACTTC CATKLGGAGVQETQYF
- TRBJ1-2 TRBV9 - TGTGCCAGCAGCCTAAACTATGGCTACACCTTC CASSLNYGYTF
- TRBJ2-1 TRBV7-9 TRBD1 TGTGCCAGCAGCCCCGGACAGGGGTACAATGAGCAGTTCTTC CASSPGQGYNEQFF
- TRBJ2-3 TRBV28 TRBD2 TGTGCCAGCCAGGGCGGGGGTACGCAGTATTTT CASQGGGTQYF
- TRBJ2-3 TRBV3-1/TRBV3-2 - TGTGCCAGCAGCCACCAGATCGCGACTACCCTATCGACGCAGTATTTT CASSHQIATTLSTQYF
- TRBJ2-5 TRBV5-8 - TGTGCCAGCAGATCCACAGGGAGGACCCAGTACTTC CASRSTGRTQYF
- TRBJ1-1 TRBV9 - TGTGCCAGCAGCAAAGGGACTGGAAACACTGAAGCTTTCTTT CASSKGTGNTEAFF
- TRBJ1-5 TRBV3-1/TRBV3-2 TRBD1 TGTGCCAGCAGCCAAGCCGGGACAGGTAACAATCAGCCCCAGCATTTT CASSQAGTGNNQPQHF
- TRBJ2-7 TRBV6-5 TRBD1 TGTGCCAGCAGGCCGGGACAGCCCTACGAGCAGTACTTC CASRPGQPYEQYF
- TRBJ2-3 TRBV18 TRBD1 TGTGCCAGCTCACAAACAGGGGTGACAGATACGCAGTATTTT CASSQTGVTDTQYF
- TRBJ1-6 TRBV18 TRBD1 TGTGCCAGCTCACTCACGACAGGGAATAATTCACCCCTCCACTTT CASSLTTGNNSPLHF
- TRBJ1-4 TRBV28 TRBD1 TGTGCCAGCAGTTCCGGGACAGGGAATAGGGAAAAACTGTTTTTT CASSSGTGNREKLFF
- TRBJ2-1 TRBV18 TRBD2 TGTGCCAGCTCACCAGGGCTAGCGGGGGAAGGTGAGCAGTTCTTC CASSPGLAGEGEQFF
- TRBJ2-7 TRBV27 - TGTGCCAGCAGTTATCAGGGGTCCTACGAGCAGTACTTC CASSYQGSYEQYF
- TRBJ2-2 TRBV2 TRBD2 TGTGCCAGCAGTGTACTAGCGGGAGAAACCGGGGAGCTGTTTTTT CASSVLAGETGELFF
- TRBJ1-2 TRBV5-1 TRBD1 TGCGCCAGCAGCCGAGACAGGGCAGATGGCTACACCTTC CASSRDRADGYTF
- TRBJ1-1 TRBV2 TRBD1 TGTGCCAGCAGTGGACAGGGAAACACTGAAGCTTTCTTT CASSGQGNTEAFF
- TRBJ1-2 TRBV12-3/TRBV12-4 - TGTGCCAGCAGTTTCCCAGGGGCTGGCTACACCTTC CASSFPGAGYTF
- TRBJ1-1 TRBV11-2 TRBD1 TGTGCCAGCAGCTCGACCCAGGGGGCGGGCACTGAAGCTTTCTTT CASSSTQGAGTEAFF
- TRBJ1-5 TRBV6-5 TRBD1 TGTGCCAGCAGTCTCAGGGGGAATCAGCCCCAGCATTTT CASSLRGNQPQHF
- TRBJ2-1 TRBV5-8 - TGTGCCAGCAGCCTCGGCAATGAGCAGTTCTTC CASSLGNEQFF
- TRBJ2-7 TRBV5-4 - TGTGCCAGCAGACTCGACAGGTTGTCCTACGAGCAGTACTTC CASRLDRLSYEQYF